This entry lists 8 T cell receptor beta chains sequenced from one sample in a study of molecular identifiers for immune sequencing clone quantification. One entry per CDR3 protein, called by TCRdb with MiXCR from the PCR reads. The profile shows roughly 320,000 distinct CDR3 sequences, over 20% of them singletons. The sequencing input was naive CD8+ T cells from blood, with Jurkat cell RNA spiked in. The subset is: FACS-sorted CD8+CD4-CCR7+CD45RA+ naive T cells. These receptors were collected from a human donor in good health. Some libraries in this study had Jurkat cell RNA spiked in.

The chain is built from TRBV4-2 and TRBJ2-7; a possible D gene is TRBD1 (6 bases). The CDR3 sequence is 18 residues long. Between the trimmed V and J ends, which lost 0 bases and 0 bases, there was a span of 18 bases. Germline CDR1 LGHNA, CDR2 YNFKEQ. DNA for the CDR3: TGTGCCAGCAGCCAAGATCCCGCCTGGACAGTAAACTCCTACGAGCAGTACTTC. This gives the protein CASSQDPAWTVNSYEQYF.

This clonotype was seen repeatedly, ten times or more. The DNA of the CDR3 is TGTGCCAGCAGCTCTCCGGGTGGGGACTCCTACGAGCAGTACTTC. Translating it yields CASSSPGGDSYEQYF. The chain is built from TRBV7-6 and TRBJ2-7; no definite D call. Between the trimmed V and J ends, which lost 4 bases and 0 bases, there was a span of 13 bases. Germline V CDR1 and CDR2: SGHVS, FNYEAQ. The CDR3 runs to 15 residues.

This clonotype showed up just a few times. Just one base apart from a much larger clone, this may be a read error. The chain couples TRBV28 to TRBJ2-7; maybe TRBD1 (6 bases). Germline V gene lookup returns CDR1 MDHEN and CDR2 SYDVKM. This CDR3 has 14 amino acids. CDR3 nucleotide sequence: TGTGCCAGCAGTTTACTAGGGACAAGCTACGTGCAGTACTTC. This translates into CASSLLGTSYVQYF.

This clonotype was seen more than once but under ten times. The chain couples TRBV30 to TRBJ2-7, with D possibly being TRBD1 or TRBD2 (5 bases each). The germline V and J ends were trimmed by 8 bases and 3 bases, with 20 bases remaining between them. CDR3 length equals 14 residues. Per germline, CDR1 GTSNPN and CDR2 SVGIG (reference sequence). The CDR3 sequence: CASSPGGTRYEQYF. CDR3 nucleotide sequence: TGTGCCAGCAGCCCCGGTGGGACCCGCTACGAGCAGTACTTC.

This chain links TRBV27 with TRBJ2-1; 7 bases match TRBD1. This CDR3 has 14 amino acids. V shed 6 bases, J shed 7 bases, and the junction held 9 bases outside the gene matches. Germline lookup yields CDR1 MNHEY and CDR2 SMNVEV (reference sequence). The CDR3 nucleotides read TGTGCCAGCAGAACCGGGACAGTTCTGAATGAGCAGTTCTTC. Translating gives CASRTGTVLNEQFF.

This clonotype was recorded many times. The chain combines TRBV7-6 with TRBJ2-7; 12 nucleotides align to TRBD2. J gave up 4 bases and V 6 bases, and 7 bases lay outside the gene matches. CDR1 SGHVS and CDR2 FNYEAQ come from the germline V gene. The CDR3 extends over 15 amino acids. The CDR3 sequence is CASRPGLAGIYEQYF. The CDR3 bases are TGTGCCAGCAGGCCCGGACTAGCGGGGATATACGAGCAGTACTTC. Full variable domain (remainder filled in from reference TRBV7-6 and TRBJ2-7): GAGVSQSPRYKVTKRGQDVALRCDPISGHVSLYWYRQALGQGPEFLTYFNYEAQQDKSGLPNDRFSAERPEGSISTLTIQRTEQRDSAMYRCASRPGLAGIYEQYFGPGTRLTVT.

In this sample, this clonotype turned up many times. The chain is built from TRBV7-9 and TRBJ1-1, with D tentatively TRBD1 (6 bases). V shed 0 bases and J shed 11 bases, with 13 bases lying between them. Germline values: CDR1 SEHNR, CDR2 FQNEAQ (reference sequence). The CDR3 loop spans 13 amino acids. The CDR3 is CASSLAPGARAFF. Written as DNA, the CDR3 is TGTGCCAGCAGCTTAGCGCCAGGGGCGCGGGCTTTCTTT. The full variable domain, its missing parts supplied by reference TRBV7-9 and TRBJ1-1, is DTGVSQNPRHKITKRGQNVTFRCDPISEHNRLYWYRQTLGQGPEFLTYFQNEAQLEKSRLLSDRFSAERPKGSFSTLEIQRTEQGDSAMYLCASSLAPGARAFFGQGTRLTVV.

As concerns this clonotype: A much larger clone lies one base from this, so it may be a read error. The gene calls are TRBV2 and TRBJ1-2; TRBD1 matches 10 bases. There are 14 residues in the CDR3. V was clipped by 10 bases and J by 5 bases; unmatched bases: 10. From germline, CDR1 is SNHLY and CDR2 FYNNEI. CDR3 nucleotides: TGTGCCAACACTTGGACAGGGGGTTATTATGGCTACACCTTC. This translates into CANTWTGGYYGYTF.